A single sample is the source of the 21 T cell receptor beta chains below, sequenced in a study of blood T cell repertoires in COVID-19. Some clones are missing from TCRdb's copy, which holds only in-frame ones; the method was immunoSEQ multiplex PCR. The table includes 87,000 or so clones, over 75% detected once. The material sequenced was peripheral blood. All receptors derive from an elderly woman with acute or convalescent COVID-19.

The chain is built from TRBV5-6 and TRBJ2-2, with TRBD2 matching 10 bases. The CDR3 covers 16 residues. V shed 1 base, J shed 4 bases, and the junction held 4 bases outside the gene matches. The germline V gene encodes CDR1 SGHDT and CDR2 YYEEEE. CDR3 DNA sequence: TGTGCCAGCAGCTTGCCTAGCGGGAGAAGCACCGGGGAGCTGTTTTTT. This translates into CASSLPSGRSTGELFF. The whole variable domain, filled in from reference TRBV5-6 and TRBJ2-2, reads DAGVTQSPTHLIKTRGQQVTLRCSPKSGHDTVSWYQQALGQGPQFIFQYYEEEERQRGNFPDRFSGHQFPNYSSELNVNALLLGDSALYLCASSLPSGRSTGELFFGEGSRLTVL.

DNA for the CDR3: TGTGCCAGCGGTCGCACTTGGGAGACCCAGTACTTC. It is translated as CASGRTWETQYF. The chain joins TRBV6-5 to TRBJ2-5, with D unresolved. This CDR3 has 12 amino acids. V lost 8 bases and J 5 bases, leaving 12 bases between the germline ends. Per germline, CDR1 MNHEY and CDR2 SVGAGI.

This clone was found once. This sequence joins TRBV6-2 or TRBV6-3 and TRBJ2-6, with D possibly matching TRBD2 (5 bases). Between the trimmed V and J ends, which lost 6 bases and 0 bases, there was a span of 9 bases. Per the germline V gene, CDR1 is MNHEY and CDR2 is SVGEGT. This CDR3 contains 15 residues. The CDR3 loop is CASSDAGSGANVLTF. DNA for the CDR3: TGTGCCAGCAGCGATGCGGGCTCTGGGGCCAACGTCCTGACTTTC.

This clone showed up just a few times. Other DNA sequences in the same sample also yield this CDR3. The chain couples TRBV12-3 or TRBV12-4 to TRBJ1-2; D possibly corresponds to TRBD1 (6 bases). Trimming pared 6 bases from V and 4 bases from J, leaving 12 bases between. The CDR3 is made up of 13 amino acids. CDR3 region: CASSPTGPYGYTF. The CDR3 bases are TGTGCCAGCAGCCCGACAGGCCCCTATGGCTACACCTTC.

This chain links TRBV6-5 with TRBJ1-1, with D perhaps TRBD1 (5 bases). Germline CDR1 is MNHEY and CDR2 is SVGAGI. The V gene lost 4 bases and the J gene lost 1 base, with 16 bases spanning the gap. The CDR3 has 16 amino acids. CDR3 loop: CASSSRTTGGNTEAFF. CDR3 coding DNA: TGTGCCAGCAGTTCCCGTACTACCGGGGGGAACACTGAAGCTTTCTTT.

V is TRBV6-2 or TRBV6-3 and J is TRBJ2-3; 7 nucleotides align to TRBD1. CDR1 is MNHEY and CDR2 is SVGEGT in the germline V gene. After removal of 5 bases from V and 2 bases from J, the junction contained 10 bases not matched to a gene. The CDR3 totals 16 residues. The CDR3 coding sequence is TGTGCCAGCAGTCCAGGGACAGCCCCCTTCACAGATACGCAGTATTTT. Translation: CASSPGTAPFTDTQYF.

The rearrangement links TRBV19 to TRBJ2-3, with D unresolved. The V gene's germline CDR1 is LNHDA and CDR2 SQIVND (reference sequence). The length of the CDR3 is 12 residues. V was pared by 5 bases and J by 4 bases, with 7 bases between. CDR3 DNA: TGTGCCAGTAGTCCGTCGGCAGATACGCAGTATTTT. Protein sequence: CASSPSADTQYF.

The rearrangement links TRBV7-8 to TRBJ1-2; possible D gene TRBD1, 5 bases. The CDR3 has 13 amino acids. Germline CDR1 SGHVS, CDR2 FQNEAQ. Trimming pared 6 bases from V and 5 bases from J, leaving 13 bases between. The CDR3 nucleotides are TGTGCCAGCAGTTCCGGGACTCTTTATGGCTACACCTTC. Amino acids: CASSSGTLYGYTF.

The chain couples TRBV11-2 to TRBJ1-1; TRBD1 matches at 8 bases. The germline CDR1 and CDR2 sequences are SGHAT and FQNNGV. V shed 4 bases, J shed 7 bases, and the junction held 5 bases outside the gene matches. The CDR3 sequence is 13 residues long. CDR3 coding DNA: TGTGCCAGCAGCTCGGGACAGGTTGGTGAAGCTTTCTTT. This gives the protein CASSSGQVGEAFF. The full variable domain, its missing parts supplied by reference TRBV11-2 and TRBJ1-1, is EAGVAQSPRYKIIEKRQSVAFWCNPISGHATLYWYQQILGQGPKLLIQFQNNGVVDDSQLPKDRFSAERLKGVDSTLKIQPAKLEDSAVYLCASSSGQVGEAFFGQGTRLTVV.

The gene calls are TRBV6-1 and TRBJ2-2; the match to TRBD2 covers 7 bases. CDR1 is MNHNS, CDR2 SASEGT, per germline. Germline trimming cut 1 base from V and 5 bases from J; bases unmatched to any gene: 4. This CDR3 is 15 amino acids long. CDR3 sequence (DNA): TGTGCCAGCAGTGAAGGGACTAGGGAGACCGGGGAGCTGTTTTTT. Residues: CASSEGTRETGELFF.

The chain couples TRBV10-3 to TRBJ1-1; no clear D gene. Trimming shortened V by 3 bases and J by 4 bases, and 6 bases separated the two germline ends. This CDR3 has 12 residues. Germline CDR1 is ENHRY and CDR2 is SYGVKD. Written as DNA, the CDR3 is TGTGCCATCAGTGATTTCTCCACTGAAGCTTTCTTT. Protein sequence: CAISDFSTEAFF.

The genes are TRBV27 and TRBJ1-3, with no clear D. Trimming stripped 8 bases from V and 0 bases from J, with 8 bases between. Germline V CDR1 and CDR2: MNHEY, SMNVEV (reference sequence). This CDR3 is 13 amino acids long. The CDR3 sequence: CASAASSGNTIYF. Written as DNA, the CDR3 is TGTGCCAGCGCGGCCTCCTCTGGAAACACCATATATTTT.

The chain carries TRBV10-2 and TRBJ2-7; 9 nucleotides agree with TRBD1. Losses at the gene ends were 5 bases for V and 6 bases for J; bases not matched to a gene: 8. This CDR3 contains 14 residues. Germline lookup yields CDR1 WSHSY and CDR2 SAAADI. CDR3 sequence: CASSFGTGNREQYF. As DNA, the CDR3 is TGCGCCAGCAGTTTCGGGACAGGGAATCGCGAGCAGTACTTC.

This chain links TRBV27 with TRBJ1-2, with unresolved D. The CDR3 contains 17 residues. Germline CDR1 reads MNHEY; CDR2 reads SMNVEV (reference sequence). The V and J ends lost 6 bases and 0 bases respectively, with 20 bases between them. CDR3 DNA sequence: TGTGCCAGCAGATCTTCCCAGAATACCCTAGCTAACTATGGCTACACCTTC. It yields the protein CASRSSQNTLANYGYTF.

The chain links TRBV7-2 to TRBJ1-4; 7 bases align to TRBD1. With 1 base clipped from V and 7 bases from J, the junction kept 6 bases outside the gene matches. CDR1 and CDR2 from the germline V gene are SGHTA and FQGNSA. The CDR3 runs 15 residues. The CDR3 sequence is CASSLDRDRSEKLFF. As DNA, the CDR3 is TGTGCCAGCAGCTTAGATAGGGACAGATCTGAAAAACTGTTTTTT. The variable domain in full, completed from reference TRBV7-2 and TRBJ1-4, reads GAGVSQSPSNKVTEKGKDVELRCDPISGHTALYWYRQSLGQGLEFLIYFQGNSAPDKSGLPSDRFSAERTGGSVSTLTIQRTQQEDSAVYLCASSLDRDRSEKLFFGSGTQLSVL.

The V call is TRBV2, the J call TRBJ2-3; perhaps TRBD2 as D (5 bases). The V end was cut by 6 bases, the J end by 4 bases, with 14 bases between. From germline, CDR1 is SNHLY and CDR2 FYNNEI. This CDR3 has 14 residues. The chain's CDR3 is CASRVARMADTQYF. The CDR3 bases are TGTGCCAGCAGGGTAGCGCGGATGGCAGATACGCAGTATTTT.

CDR3 sequence reads: CASNQDRGIGQPQHF. CDR3 coding DNA: TGTGCCAGTAACCAGGACAGGGGGATTGGACAGCCCCAGCATTTT. The chain is built from TRBV19 and TRBJ1-5; 10 bases agree with TRBD1. CDR3 length equals 15 residues. The V segment lost 7 bases and the J segment 7 bases; nucleotides outside the gene matches: 10. Germline CDR1 and CDR2: LNHDA and SQIVND (reference sequence).

This chain connects TRBV6-5 to TRBJ1-2, with TRBD1 as a possible D gene (5 bases). Germline V gene sequence: CDR1 MNHEY, CDR2 SVGAGI. CDR3 length: 13 amino acids. V lost 6 bases, J lost 3 bases, and 11 bases lay in between. The CDR3 loop is CASRIAGHYGYTF. The CDR3 DNA sequence: TGTGCCAGCAGAATCGCAGGGCACTATGGCTACACCTTC.

V and J are TRBV19 and TRBJ2-7; 8 nucleotides agree with TRBD1. Germline-derived CDR1 and CDR2 are LNHDA and SQIVND (reference sequence). The J segment lost 4 bases and the V segment lost 1 base, leaving 9 bases of the junction unmatched. There are 16 residues in the CDR3. Here the CDR3 DNA reads TGTGCCAGTAGTATAGGTGCAGGGGGCGTTCGGTACGAGCAGTACTTC. As protein: CASSIGAGGVRYEQYF.

This sequence joins TRBV15 and TRBJ2-3, with 10 positions matching TRBD1. The CDR3 has 14 amino acids. Germline loops: CDR1 LNHNV, CDR2 YYDKDF (reference sequence). The J segment lost 5 bases and the V segment lost 6 bases, leaving 5 bases of the junction unmatched. The CDR3 region has the DNA TGTGCCACCAGGGGGACAGGGGAAGTAGATACGCAGTATTTT. It is translated as CATRGTGEVDTQYF.

The gene calls are TRBV10-2 and TRBJ1-3; D not resolved. The germline gives CDR1 WSHSY, CDR2 SAAADI. The CDR3 is 14 amino acids. Trimming removed 5 bases from V and 7 bases from J, with 15 bases in between. CDR3 coding DNA: TGCGCCAGCAGTCTCCCCAGTGCGGAGAACACCATATATTTT. Protein: CASSLPSAENTIYF.